These T cell receptor beta chains were read from a single sample in a study of blood T cell repertoires in COVID-19. Some clones are missing from TCRdb's copy, which holds only in-frame ones; the method was immunoSEQ multiplex PCR. The sample holds roughly 250,000 clones, 70% to 90% seen once. The sample taken for sequencing was PBMCs or T cells enriched from blood (not recorded which). These TCRs come from a woman aged 50 to 60 who had recovered from COVID-19. Both conserved end residues are part of each CDR3. Fields, in order: clone size, D gene, V gene, J gene, CDR3 protein, CDR3 DNA. The D gene is left open where the match is weak. Clone size, where shown, is once, few, many, or a class for clones that have expanded.

.	.	TRBV11-2	TRBJ2-2	CASSPGITGELFF	TGTGCCAGCAGCCCAGGAATAACCGGGGAGCTGTTTTTT
.	.	TRBV3-1/TRBV3-2	TRBJ1-4	CASSQFRREKLFF	TGTGCCAGCAGCCAATTTCGGAGAGAAAAACTGTTTTTT
.	.	TRBV5-1	TRBJ1-2	CASSLEMNSNRYGYTF	TGCGCCAGCAGCTTGGAAATGAACAGCAACCGTTATGGCTACACCTTC
.	.	TRBV2	TRBJ1-2	CASSDTRYYGYTF	TGTGCCAGCAGTGATACTAGATACTATGGCTACACCTTC
.	.	TRBV5-5	TRBJ1-6	CASSLTESPLHF	TGTGCCAGCAGCTTGACCGAGTCACCCCTCCACTTT
.	.	TRBV7-9	TRBJ1-4	CASSRAGFANEKLFF	TGTGCCAGCAGTCGAGCAGGGTTCGCTAATGAAAAACTGTTTTTT
.	.	TRBV4-2	TRBJ2-2	CASSQAGAAPGELFF	TGTGCCAGCAGCCAAGCGGGAGCGGCCCCCGGGGAGCTGTTTTTT
few	.	TRBV7-9	TRBJ1-6	CASALAAYNSPLHF	TGTGCCAGCGCCCTGGCGGCCTATAATTCACCCCTCCACTTT
.	.	TRBV2	TRBJ1-2	CASSEDRQVRGYTF	TGTGCCAGCAGTGAAGATAGGCAGGTCCGAGGCTACACCTTC
.	TRBD1	TRBV5-4	TRBJ1-2	CASSGQGDYGYTF	TGTGCCAGCAGCGGACAGGGTGACTATGGCTACACCTTC
.	TRBD2	TRBV4-1	TRBJ2-7	CASSQIAGLRHEQYF	TGCGCCAGCAGCCAAATAGCGGGGCTCCGCCACGAGCAGTACTTC
.	TRBD2	TRBV6-2/TRBV6-3	TRBJ2-7	CASSYIPTSGSYEQYF	TGTGCCAGCAGTTACATCCCCACTAGCGGCTCCTACGAGCAGTACTTC
.	.	TRBV29-1	TRBJ2-1	CSVGVARSNEQFF	TGCAGCGTGGGCGTAGCTCGGTCCAATGAGCAGTTCTTC
.	TRBD2	TRBV9	TRBJ2-2	CASRPSGTSGELFF	TGTGCCAGCAGACCTAGCGGGACGAGCGGGGAGCTGTTTTTT
.	TRBD1	TRBV6-5	TRBJ1-1	CASTGGLTEAFF	TGTGCCAGCACAGGGGGCCTCACTGAAGCTTTCTTT